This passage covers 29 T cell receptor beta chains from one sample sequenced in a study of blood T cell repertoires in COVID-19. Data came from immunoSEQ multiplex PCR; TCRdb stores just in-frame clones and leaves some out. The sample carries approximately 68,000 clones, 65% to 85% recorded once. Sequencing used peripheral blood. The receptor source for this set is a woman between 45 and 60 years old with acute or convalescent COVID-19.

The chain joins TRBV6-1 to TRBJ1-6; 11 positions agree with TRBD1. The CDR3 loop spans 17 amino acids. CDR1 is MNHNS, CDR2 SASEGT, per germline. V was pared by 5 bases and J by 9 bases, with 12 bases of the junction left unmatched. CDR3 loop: CASSKGQGADAVSPLHF. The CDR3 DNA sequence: TGTGCCAGCAGTAAAGGACAGGGGGCGGATGCAGTTTCACCCCTCCACTTT.

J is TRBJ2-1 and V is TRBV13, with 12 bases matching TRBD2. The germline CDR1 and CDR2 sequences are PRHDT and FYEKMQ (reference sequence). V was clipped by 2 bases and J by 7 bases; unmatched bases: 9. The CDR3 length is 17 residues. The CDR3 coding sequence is TGTGCCAGCAGCTTACGTCTAGCGGGAGGGCCTACGAATGAGCAGTTCTTC. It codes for CASSLRLAGGPTNEQFF.

CDR3 coding DNA: TGCGCCAGCAGCTTGGGGGCTAGCGGGAGGGCCGAAGAGCAGTTCTTC. This translates into CASSLGASGRAEEQFF. The chain recombines TRBV5-1 with TRBJ2-1; 12 bases line up with TRBD2. The germline V gene encodes CDR1 SGHRS and CDR2 YFSETQ. The CDR3 runs to 16 residues. J gave up 10 bases and V 0 bases, and 8 bases lay outside the gene matches.

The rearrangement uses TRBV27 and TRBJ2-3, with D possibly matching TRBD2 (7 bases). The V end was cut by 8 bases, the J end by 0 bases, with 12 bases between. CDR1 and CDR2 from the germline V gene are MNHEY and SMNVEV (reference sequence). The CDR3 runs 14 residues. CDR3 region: CASGGASSTDTQYF. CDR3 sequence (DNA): TGTGCCAGCGGGGGGGCCTCTAGCACAGATACGCAGTATTTT.

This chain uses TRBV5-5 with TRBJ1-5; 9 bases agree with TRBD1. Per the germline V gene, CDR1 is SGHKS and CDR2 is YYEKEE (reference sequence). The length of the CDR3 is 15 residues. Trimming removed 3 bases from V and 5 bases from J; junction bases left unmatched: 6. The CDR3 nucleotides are TGTGCCAGCAGCTCGGGGGGACAGGGACATCAGCCCCAGCATTTT. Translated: CASSSGGQGHQPQHF.

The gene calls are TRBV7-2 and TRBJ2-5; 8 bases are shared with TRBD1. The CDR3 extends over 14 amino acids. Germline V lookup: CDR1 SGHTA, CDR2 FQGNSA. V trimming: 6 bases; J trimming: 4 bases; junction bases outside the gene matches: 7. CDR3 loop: CASSRRTGRETQYF. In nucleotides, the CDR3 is TGTGCCAGCAGTCGACGGACAGGGCGAGAGACCCAGTACTTC.

Written as DNA, the CDR3 is TGTGCCATCAGTGACCCGGACAGGGCTCGCAATCAGCCCCAGCATTTT. Translated, it gives CAISDPDRARNQPQHF. The chain has TRBV10-3 and TRBJ1-5; 8 bases map to TRBD1. This CDR3 is built from 16 residues. Germline values: CDR1 ENHRY, CDR2 SYGVKD. V lost 3 bases, J lost 2 bases, and 6 bases stayed unmatched.

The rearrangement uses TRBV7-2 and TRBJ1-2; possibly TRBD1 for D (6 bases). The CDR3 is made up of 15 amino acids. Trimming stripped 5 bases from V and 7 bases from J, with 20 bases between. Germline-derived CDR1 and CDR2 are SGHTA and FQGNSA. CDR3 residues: CASSQNTQGLGGYTF. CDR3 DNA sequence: TGTGCCAGCAGCCAGAACACCCAGGGGCTCGGTGGCTACACCTTC.

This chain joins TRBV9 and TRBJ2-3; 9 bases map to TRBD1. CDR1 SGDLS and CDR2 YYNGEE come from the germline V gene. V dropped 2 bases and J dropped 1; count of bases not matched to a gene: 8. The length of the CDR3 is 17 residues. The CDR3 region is CASSVGERQGGTDTQYF. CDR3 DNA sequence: TGTGCCAGCAGCGTGGGGGAACGACAGGGGGGCACAGATACGCAGTATTTT.

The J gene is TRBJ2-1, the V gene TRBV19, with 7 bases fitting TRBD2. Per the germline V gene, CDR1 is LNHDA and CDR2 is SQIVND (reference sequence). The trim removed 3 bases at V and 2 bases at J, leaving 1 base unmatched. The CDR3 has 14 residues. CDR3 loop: CASSMAGAYNEQFF. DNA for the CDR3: TGTGCCAGTAGTATGGCGGGAGCCTACAATGAGCAGTTCTTC.

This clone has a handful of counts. The CDR3: CAWSVSGLGSGNTIYF. CDR3 DNA: TGTGCCTGGAGTGTATCGGGATTAGGGTCTGGAAACACCATATATTTT. This chain connects TRBV30 to TRBJ1-3; D gene ambiguous. The CDR3 has 16 amino acids. Germline-derived CDR1 and CDR2 are GTSNPN and SVGIG (reference sequence). Between the trimmed V and J ends, which lost 0 bases and 1 base, there was a span of 13 bases.

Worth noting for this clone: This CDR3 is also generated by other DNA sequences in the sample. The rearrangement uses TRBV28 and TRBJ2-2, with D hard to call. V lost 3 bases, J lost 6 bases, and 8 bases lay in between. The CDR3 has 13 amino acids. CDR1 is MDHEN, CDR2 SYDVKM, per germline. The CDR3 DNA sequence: TGTGCCAGCAGTTTCGGTGGTGCCGGGGAGCTGTTTTTT. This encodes CASSFGGAGELFF. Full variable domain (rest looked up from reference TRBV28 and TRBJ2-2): DVKVTQSSRYLVKRTGEKVFLECVQDMDHENMFWYRQDPGLGLRLIYFSYDVKMKEKGDIPEGYSVSREKKERFSLILESASTNQTSMYLCASSFGGAGELFFGEGSRLTVL.

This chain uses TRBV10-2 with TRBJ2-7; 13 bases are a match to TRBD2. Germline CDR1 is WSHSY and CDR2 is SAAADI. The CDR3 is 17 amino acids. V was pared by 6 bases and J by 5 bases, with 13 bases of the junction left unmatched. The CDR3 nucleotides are TGCGCCAGCAGCTCCCGAGGGAGGACTAGCGGGAGCCACGAGCAGTACTTC. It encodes CASSSRGRTSGSHEQYF.

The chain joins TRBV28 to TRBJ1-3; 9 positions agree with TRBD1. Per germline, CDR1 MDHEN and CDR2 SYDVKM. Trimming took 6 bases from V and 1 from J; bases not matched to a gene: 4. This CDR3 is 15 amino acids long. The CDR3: CASSETGGSGNTIYF. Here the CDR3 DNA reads TGTGCCAGCAGCGAGACAGGGGGATCTGGAAACACCATATATTTT. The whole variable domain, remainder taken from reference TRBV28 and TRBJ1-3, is DVKVTQSSRYLVKRTGEKVFLECVQDMDHENMFWYRQDPGLGLRLIYFSYDVKMKEKGDIPEGYSVSREKKERFSLILESASTNQTSMYLCASSETGGSGNTIYFGEGSWLTVV.

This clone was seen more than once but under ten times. The CDR3 sequence: CASSYSGRSLEQFF. For the CDR3, the DNA is TGTGCCAGCAGCTATAGCGGGAGATCGTTGGAGCAGTTCTTC. V usage is TRBV11-2 and J usage is TRBJ2-1, with 9 bases matching TRBD2. The CDR3 has 14 amino acids. The V gene's germline CDR1 is SGHAT and CDR2 FQNNGV. Unmatched junction bases numbered 8, after V lost 4 bases and J lost 10 bases.

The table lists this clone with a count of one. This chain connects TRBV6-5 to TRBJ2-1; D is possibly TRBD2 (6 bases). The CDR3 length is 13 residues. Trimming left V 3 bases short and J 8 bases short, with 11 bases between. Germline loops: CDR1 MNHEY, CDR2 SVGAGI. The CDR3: CASSYGAGDEQFF. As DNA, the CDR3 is TGTGCCAGCAGTTATGGAGCGGGCGATGAGCAGTTCTTC.

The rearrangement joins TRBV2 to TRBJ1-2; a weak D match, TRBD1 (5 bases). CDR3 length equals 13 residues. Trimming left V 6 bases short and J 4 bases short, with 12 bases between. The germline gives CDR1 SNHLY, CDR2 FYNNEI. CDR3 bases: TGTGCCAGCAGGGGGGGGGAAGGCTATGGCTACACCTTC. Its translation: CASRGGEGYGYTF.

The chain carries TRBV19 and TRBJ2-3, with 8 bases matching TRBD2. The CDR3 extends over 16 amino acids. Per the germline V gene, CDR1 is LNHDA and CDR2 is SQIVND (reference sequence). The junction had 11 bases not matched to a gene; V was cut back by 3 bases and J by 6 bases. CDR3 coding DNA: TGTGCCAGTAGTATCCTCCCAGCGGGAGCCCGGGATACGCAGTATTTT. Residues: CASSILPAGARDTQYF.

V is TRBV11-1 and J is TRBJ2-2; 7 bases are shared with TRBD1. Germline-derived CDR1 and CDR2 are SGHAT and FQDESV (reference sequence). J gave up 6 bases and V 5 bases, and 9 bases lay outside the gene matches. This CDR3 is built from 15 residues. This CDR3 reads CASSLPGTVAGELFF. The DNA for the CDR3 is TGTGCCAGCAGCCTTCCCGGGACAGTGGCCGGGGAGCTGTTTTTT.

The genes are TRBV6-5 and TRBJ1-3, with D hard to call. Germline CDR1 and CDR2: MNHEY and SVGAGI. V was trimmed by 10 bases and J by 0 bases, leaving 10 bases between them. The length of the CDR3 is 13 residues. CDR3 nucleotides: TGTGCCACCCGGTCGGTCTCTGGAAACACCATATATTTT. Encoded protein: CATRSVSGNTIYF.

The CDR3 is CASSLGQRTVEAFF. DNA for the CDR3: TGTGCCAGCAGCTTAGGACAGAGGACAGTTGAAGCTTTCTTT. The chain carries TRBV7-9 and TRBJ1-1, with D perhaps TRBD1 (6 bases). V lost 1 base, J lost 7 bases, and 13 bases lay in between. The CDR3 sequence is 14 residues long. CDR1 is SEHNR and CDR2 is FQNEAQ in the germline V gene (reference sequence).

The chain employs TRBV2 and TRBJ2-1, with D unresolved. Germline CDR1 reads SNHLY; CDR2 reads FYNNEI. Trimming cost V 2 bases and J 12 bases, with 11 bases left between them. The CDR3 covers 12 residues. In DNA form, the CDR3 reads TGTGCCAGCAGTGAACCACCACCCGGGCAGTTCTTC. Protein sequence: CASSEPPPGQFF.

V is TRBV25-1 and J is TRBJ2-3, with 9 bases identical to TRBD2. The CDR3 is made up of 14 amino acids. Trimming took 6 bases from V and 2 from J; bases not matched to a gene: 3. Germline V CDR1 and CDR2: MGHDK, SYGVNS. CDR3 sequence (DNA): TGTGCCAGCAGGACTAGCGGTGTCACAGATACGCAGTATTTT. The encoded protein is CASRTSGVTDTQYF.

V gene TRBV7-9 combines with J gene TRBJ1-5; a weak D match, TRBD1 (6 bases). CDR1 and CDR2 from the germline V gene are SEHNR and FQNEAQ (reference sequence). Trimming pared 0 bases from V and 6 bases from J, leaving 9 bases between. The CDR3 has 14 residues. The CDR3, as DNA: TGTGCCAGCAGCTTAGCCGGACAGTTTCAGCCCCAGCATTTT. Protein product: CASSLAGQFQPQHF.

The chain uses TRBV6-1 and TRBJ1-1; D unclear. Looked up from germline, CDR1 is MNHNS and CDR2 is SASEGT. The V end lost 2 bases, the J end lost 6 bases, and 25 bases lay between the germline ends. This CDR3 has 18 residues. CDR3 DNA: TGTGCCAGCAGTGAACCAATCCAACGCGGTCCAAAAGATGCTGAAGCTTTCTTT. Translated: CASSEPIQRGPKDAEAFF.

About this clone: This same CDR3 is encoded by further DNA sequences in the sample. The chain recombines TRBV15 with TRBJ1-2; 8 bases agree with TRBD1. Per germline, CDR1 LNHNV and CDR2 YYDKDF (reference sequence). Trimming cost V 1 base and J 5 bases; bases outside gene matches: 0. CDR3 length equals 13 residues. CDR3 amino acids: CATSRGTGYGYTF. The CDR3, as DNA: TGTGCCACCAGCAGAGGGACAGGGTATGGCTACACCTTC.

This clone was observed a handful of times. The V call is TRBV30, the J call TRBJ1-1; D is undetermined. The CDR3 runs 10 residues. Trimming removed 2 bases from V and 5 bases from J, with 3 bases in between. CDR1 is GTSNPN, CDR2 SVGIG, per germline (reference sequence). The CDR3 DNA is TGTGCCTGGAGTCATACTGAAGCTTTCTTT. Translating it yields CAWSHTEAFF.

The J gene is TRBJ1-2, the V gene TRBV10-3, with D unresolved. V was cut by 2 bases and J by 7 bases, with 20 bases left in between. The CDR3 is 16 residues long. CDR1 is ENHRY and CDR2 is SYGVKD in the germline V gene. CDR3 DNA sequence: TGTGCCATCAGTGAGACTACTGGAGGTGACCTCGGTGGCTACACCTTC. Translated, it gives CAISETTGGDLGGYTF.

The CDR3 spells CASKVQGARSEAFF. Written as DNA, the CDR3 is TGTGCCAGTAAAGTTCAGGGGGCGCGAAGTGAAGCTTTCTTT. This chain connects TRBV19 to TRBJ1-1; 8 bases line up with TRBD1. With V trimmed by 7 bases and J by 7 bases, 11 bases remained unmatched. CDR1 is LNHDA, CDR2 SQIVND, per germline (reference sequence). There are 14 residues in the CDR3.